Sequencing of this T cell receptor (beta chain) was carried out in a study of PD-L1 blockade in urothelial cancer. On the study more broadly: The study started patients on atezolizumab in the mid-2010s, giving 1,200 mg intravenously every 3 weeks.

Study findings and constraints: Tumor-associated blood clones were expanded more by durable-benefit patients at 3 weeks.

This clone was detected once. The antigen is undetermined. From germline, CDR1 is SGHTA and CDR2 FQGNSA. The CDR3 loop spans 16 amino acids. V shed 6 bases, J shed 1 base, and the junction held 9 bases outside the gene matches. TCRdb's copy holds only in-frame clones and misses some; the assay was immunoSEQ multiplex PCR. The table records about 55,000 clones, 84% of them present only once. Time point here: pretreatment peripheral blood. The rearrangement links TRBV7-2 to TRBJ2-3, with 8 nucleotides matching TRBD2. The TCR sequence derives from a man over 45 with urothelial cancer. The sample consisted of PBMCs, taken around atezolizumab (anti-PD-L1) treatment. CDR3 in DNA: TGTGCCAGCAGACCCTCAACTAGCGGACGCACAGATACGCAGTATTTT. This codes for CASRPSTSGRTDTQYF. Full variable domain (remainder filled in from reference TRBV7-2 and TRBJ2-3): GAGVSQSPSNKVTEKGKDVELRCDPISGHTALYWYRQSLGQGLEFLIYFQGNSAPDKSGLPSDRFSAERTGGSVSTLTIQRTQQEDSAVYLCASRPSTSGRTDTQYFGPGTRLTVL.